The TCR beta chain described here comes from a study of radiation and T cells in renal cell carcinoma. Study-level background: Nephrectomy followed 15 Gy stereotactic body radiation by 4 weeks.

TCRdb keeps only in-frame clones here, not all; method: immunoSEQ multiplex PCR. The table lists 87,000 or so clones, about 86% of them singletons. Remarks on this clone: Its specificity is unknown.

V lost 2 bases, J lost 3 bases, and 11 bases lay in between. Looked up from germline, CDR1 is MDHEN and CDR2 is SYDVKM. The CDR3 has 14 residues. Time point: baseline pretreatment blood. This sample's treatment: 15 Gy SBRT to primary tumor, nephrectomy 4 weeks later. The tumor was a clear cell renal cell carcinoma. Whole-study results and caveats: No pretreatment tumor biopsies were available for baseline clonotypes.

The chain joins TRBV28 to TRBJ2-7; tentative D call: TRBD2 (5 bases). The sample was blood, taken from a patient whose treatment included radiotherapy and nephrectomy. The receptor was derived from a man aged 45-65 years with renal cell carcinoma. Here the CDR3 reads CASSLGRDLYEQYF. The CDR3 coding sequence is TGTGCCAGCAGTTTAGGCCGGGATCTCTACGAGCAGTACTTC.